This note documents a single T cell receptor (beta chain) sequence. Its antigen is unidentified. Germline is not matched at one junction end, which may reflect a read error. Together with thyroid ultrasound, orbital computed tomography, serum thyroxine and TRAb, clinical symptoms were used for diagnoses. The data derive from a study of T cells in Graves' hyperthyroidism and ophthalmopathy. Findings of the study overall: The majority of expanded thyroid clonotypes above 0.001 also appeared in blood. The model's output predicted ophthalmopathy at a median of around 6.9 months prior to onset.

Using RNA transcripts as the source, TCR beta CDR3 regions were amplified. When the TCR CDR3 underwent first-round RT-PCR, the HTBI primer set was used. MiXCR was run by TCRdb on the multiplex PCR reads, yielding one entry per CDR3 protein. The sample holds about 500,000 distinct CDR3 sequences; about 16% are singletons and the top ten take about 31%. The sample was blood. The origin of this receptor is a woman in her 30s with Graves' ophthalmopathy.

The chain's CDR3 is CASSQDLGTVNTEVFF. CDR3 DNA sequence: TGTGCCAGCAGCCAAGATCTCGGGACTGTGAACACTGAAGTTTTCTTT. The chain recombines TRBV4-2 with TRBJ1-1, with D possibly TRBD1 on 5 matching bases. The CDR3 length is 16 residues. The germline V gene has CDR1 LGHNA and CDR2 YNFKEQ.